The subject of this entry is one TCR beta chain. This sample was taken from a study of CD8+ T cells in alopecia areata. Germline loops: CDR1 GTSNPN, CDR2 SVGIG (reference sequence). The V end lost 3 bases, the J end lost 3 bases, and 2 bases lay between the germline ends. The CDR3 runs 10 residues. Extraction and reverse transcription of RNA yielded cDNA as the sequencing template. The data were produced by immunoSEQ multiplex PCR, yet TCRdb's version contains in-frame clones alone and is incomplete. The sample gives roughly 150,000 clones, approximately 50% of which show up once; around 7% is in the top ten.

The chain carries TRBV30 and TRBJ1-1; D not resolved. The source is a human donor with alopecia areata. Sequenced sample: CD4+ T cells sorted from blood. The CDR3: CAWRHTEAFF. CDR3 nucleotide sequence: TGTGCCTGGAGGCACACTGAAGCTTTCTTT.